This T cell receptor (beta chain) was sequenced in a study of blood T cell repertoires in COVID-19. Seattle's cohort entered during active infection and was followed longitudinally. Assay used: immunoSEQ multiplex PCR; TCRdb lists only in-frame clones, some missing. The sample has roughly 440,000 clones; about nine tenths are singletons. Sample: peripheral blood. The clonotype originates from a woman aged 45-60 years with COVID-19, enrolled during active disease.

CDR3 amino acids: CASSRDRGEQPQHF. CDR3 sequence (DNA): TGTGCCAGCAGTAGGGACAGGGGCGAGCAGCCCCAGCATTTT. The chain is built from TRBV2 and TRBJ1-5, with 10 bases fitting TRBD1. This CDR3 comprises 14 residues. Germline loops: CDR1 SNHLY, CDR2 FYNNEI. V shed 5 bases, J shed 7 bases, and the junction held 5 bases outside the gene matches.